These T cell receptor beta chains were read from a single sample in a study of T cell responses to AZD1222 COVID-19 vaccine. Sequenced by immunoSEQ multiplex PCR; TCRdb stores in-frame clones only, minus some. This repertoire shows roughly 25,000 clones, about 88% found once; its top ten account for 7.8%. The specimen was peripheral blood, collected 28 days after the second AZD1222 dose. All receptors derive from an adult who received the AZD1222 COVID-19 vaccine. Each CDR3 is given with its conserved first and last residue. D genes are given only for firm matches. Part of the rows lack a size; the others show once, few, many or a class for expanded clones.

V: TRBV2; size: .; D: TRBD1; J: TRBJ1-1; CDR3: CASRYRGLDTEAFF; DNA: TGTGCCAGCAGGTACAGGGGGCTGGACACTGAAGCTTTCTTT
V: TRBV7-8; size: .; D: .; J: TRBJ1-5; CDR3: CASSLVGGNQPQHF; DNA: TGTGCCAGCAGCTTAGTGGGAGGCAATCAGCCCCAGCATTTT
V: TRBV30; size: .; D: .; J: TRBJ2-7; CDR3: CAGTGRGPYEQYF; DNA: TGTGCGGGGACGGGAAGGGGCCCCTACGAGCAGTACTTC
V: TRBV7-3; size: once; D: .; J: TRBJ2-2; CDR3: CASSDSPGELFF; DNA: TGTGCCAGCAGTGATAGTCCCGGGGAGCTGTTTTTT
V: TRBV6-5; size: .; D: TRBD2; J: TRBJ2-3; CDR3: CANGLAGGSTDTQYF; DNA: TGTGCCAACGGACTAGCGGGAGGGAGCACAGATACGCAGTATTTT
V: TRBV5-8; size: .; D: TRBD1; J: TRBJ2-1; CDR3: CASNPGTGGNEQFF; DNA: TGTGCCAGCAACCCCGGGACAGGGGGGAATGAGCAGTTCTTC
V: TRBV19; size: .; D: TRBD1; J: TRBJ2-2; CDR3: CASSPWTGGDTGELFF; DNA: TGTGCCAGTAGTCCTTGGACAGGGGGGGACACCGGGGAGCTGTTTTTT
V: TRBV7-9; size: .; D: TRBD2; J: TRBJ2-7; CDR3: CASSLAQGLALEQYF; DNA: TGTGCCAGCAGCTTAGCGCAGGGACTAGCATTGGAGCAGTACTTC
V: TRBV10-1; size: .; D: .; J: TRBJ2-7; CDR3: CASNPIEDRGVAGAQGLYEQYF; DNA: TGCGCCAGCAACCCCATCGAAGACAGGGGGGTAGCGGGAGCTCAGGGCCTCTACGAGCAGTACTTC
V: TRBV28; size: once; D: TRBD1; J: TRBJ1-5; CDR3: CASSRPNSRQGIRNQPQHF; DNA: TGTGCCAGCAGCCGACCAAACTCACGACAGGGCATACGGAATCAGCCCCAGCATTTT
V: TRBV4-2; size: few; D: .; J: TRBJ1-3; CDR3: CASSQATASGNTIYF; DNA: TGTGCCAGCAGCCAAGCCACAGCCTCTGGAAACACCATATATTTT
V: TRBV28; size: .; D: .; J: TRBJ1-6; CDR3: CASRTTHSPLHF; DNA: TGTGCCAGCAGAACCACCCATTCACCCCTCCACTTT
V: TRBV3-1/TRBV3-2; size: once; D: .; J: TRBJ2-7; CDR3: CASSQDRMTNYEQYF; DNA: TGTGCCAGCAGCCAAGATAGGATGACTAACTACGAGCAGTACTTC
V: TRBV9; size: .; D: TRBD2; J: TRBJ2-7; CDR3: CASSPGLAGLREQYF; DNA: TGTGCCAGCAGCCCAGGACTAGCGGGGTTAAGGGAGCAGTACTTC
V: TRBV19; size: .; D: .; J: TRBJ2-4; CDR3: CASSAERFGNIQYF; DNA: TGTGCCAGTAGTGCGGAGCGGTTCGGAAACATTCAGTACTTC
V: TRBV18; size: .; D: .; J: TRBJ1-1; CDR3: CASSIMKGDTEAFF; DNA: TGTGCCAGCTCCATAATGAAGGGGGACACTGAAGCTTTCTTT
V: TRBV30; size: .; D: .; J: TRBJ1-5; CDR3: CAWSSRVLLQPQHF; DNA: TGTGCCTGGAGTTCCAGGGTCCTCCTTCAGCCCCAGCATTTT
V: TRBV12-3/TRBV12-4; size: .; D: TRBD2; J: TRBJ2-7; CDR3: CASSFGRVEQYF; DNA: TGTGCCAGCAGTTTTGGGAGGGTCGAGCAGTACTTC
V: TRBV7-9; size: .; D: .; J: TRBJ1-1; CDR3: CASSLKGGTEAFF; DNA: TGTGCCAGCAGCTTAAAGGGTGGCACTGAAGCTTTCTTT
V: TRBV27; size: .; D: .; J: TRBJ2-1; CDR3: CASSSWNEQFF; DNA: TGTGCCAGCAGTTCATGGAATGAGCAGTTCTTC
V: TRBV3-1/TRBV3-2; size: .; D: .; J: TRBJ2-2; CDR3: CASSLEGTGELFF; DNA: TGTGCCAGCAGCCTCGAGGGCACCGGGGAGCTGTTTTTT